The source of this T cell receptor (beta chain) is a study of blood T cell repertoires in COVID-19. At the level of the study: The study drew acute and convalescent COVID-19 samples from the United States, Italy and Spain. The analysed material was cDNA or gDNA that came from T cells, B-cell-depleted T cells, or PBMCs.

Per the study methods: Estimation of nucleated cell counts relied on the amplification of reference gene primers. TCRdb's table, derived via immunoSEQ multiplex PCR, lists solely in-frame clones and lacks some. The DNA gave D and trimming, while V, J and clone size come from that table. The table has under 150,000 clones, over 75% seen once. Between the trimmed V and J ends, which lost 0 bases and 0 bases, there was a span of 12 bases. CDR3 length: 16 residues. Germline lookup yields CDR1 SGHRS and CDR2 YFSETQ. The sequenced material came from peripheral blood. This rearrangement joins TRBV5-1 to TRBJ1-1, with a possible D match to TRBD1 (5 bases). The TCR was taken from a middle-aged man with active or convalescent COVID-19. The DNA of the CDR3 is TGCGCCAGCAGCTTGGGGGGCCATAGCCTGAACACTGAAGCTTTCTTT. Protein sequence: CASSLGGHSLNTEAFF.